A single sample is the source of the 8 T cell receptor beta chains below, sequenced in a study of blood T cell repertoires in COVID-19 (dated by TCRdb to between 2020 and 2021). Libraries were built with the immunoSEQ multiplex PCR assay. Here the immuneACCESS table is served through TCRdb, limited to in-frame sequences with V and J called. Missing clones are a known gap in these copies; in checked studies unresolved V genes cover under half, and the rest lacks a known reason. This sample lists roughly 270,000 clones; 82% were detected once. In total, the top ten clones hold 5% of the sample. The sequenced sample was PBMCs or T cells enriched from blood (not recorded which). Every receptor here comes from a man in his forties who had been exposed to COVID-19.

The rearrangement joins TRBV30 to TRBJ2-1; a weak D match, TRBD2 (5 bases). The V gene's germline CDR1 is GTSNPN and CDR2 SVGIG (reference sequence). Trimming took 6 bases from V and 0 from J, leaving 12 bases between them. CDR3 length: 14 residues. The CDR3, as DNA: TGTGCCTGCCTAAGCGGATACTCCTACAATGAGCAGTTCTTC. Its translation is CACLSGYSYNEQFF.

V and J are TRBV3-1 (or the pseudogene TRBV3-2) and TRBJ2-5; D unclear. The CDR3 has 13 residues. V was shortened by 4 bases and J by 5 bases, with 11 bases between the two germline ends. Looked up from germline, CDR1 is LGHDT and CDR2 is YNNKEL (reference sequence). The CDR3 DNA follows: TGTGCCAGCAGCCCAACCCTTCGGGAGACCCAGTACTTC. Its protein product is CASSPTLRETQYF.

The gene calls are TRBV5-1 and TRBJ2-2; D call uncertain. Trimming cost V 3 bases and J 6 bases, with 12 bases left between them. CDR3 length: 14 amino acids. Germline CDR1 and CDR2: SGHRS and YFSETQ. The CDR3 bases are TGCGCCAGCAGCTCGCCCGGGTCGGCCGGGGAGCTGTTTTTT. The encoded protein is CASSSPGSAGELFF.

The chain couples TRBV3-1 (or the pseudogene TRBV3-2) to TRBJ1-4; weak D call: TRBD1 (5 bases). CDR1 is LGHDT and CDR2 is YNNKEL in the germline V gene (reference sequence). The CDR3 length is 13 residues. V was clipped by 4 bases and J by 11 bases, with 14 bases between them. CDR3 DNA sequence: TGTGCCAGCAGCCTGGACGGGAGGGGTAAACTGTTTTTT. The encoded protein is CASSLDGRGKLFF.

The J gene is TRBJ2-1, the V gene TRBV9; 8 bases fit TRBD2. Germline V gene data show CDR1 as SGDLS and CDR2 as YYNGEE. After removal of 6 bases from V and 9 bases from J, the junction contained 8 bases not matched to a gene. There are 13 residues in the CDR3. The CDR3 loop is CASMGLGEGEQFF. In DNA form, the CDR3 reads TGTGCCAGCATGGGACTAGGAGAAGGTGAGCAGTTCTTC.

The gene calls are TRBV2 and TRBJ1-4, with D uncertain. The CDR3 runs to 13 residues. Deletions cut 1 base from V and 12 bases from J, with 12 bases between. Per the germline V gene, CDR1 is SNHLY and CDR2 is FYNNEI. CDR3 amino acids: CASSEGGVRELFF. In nucleotides, the CDR3 is TGTGCCAGCAGTGAAGGGGGAGTTCGAGAACTGTTTTTT. Based on the CDR3 plus reference TRBV2 and TRBJ1-4, the full variable domain is EPEVTQTPSHQVTQMGQEVILRCVPISNHLYFYWYRQILGQKVEFLVSFYNNEISEKSEIFDDQFSVERPDGSNFTLKIRSTKLEDSAMYFCASSEGGVRELFFGSGTQLSVL.

This clone was recorded once. CDR3 bases: TGTGCCACCAGCAGAGAGGGAGGGGTCTATGAGCAGTTCTTC. It encodes CATSREGGVYEQFF. The V call is TRBV15, the J call TRBJ2-1; the match to TRBD2 covers 7 bases. J lost 8 bases, V lost 0 bases, and 4 bases had no gene match. Germline V gene lookup returns CDR1 LNHNV and CDR2 YYDKDF (reference sequence). This CDR3 comprises 14 residues.

V gene TRBV9 combines with J gene TRBJ2-1, with TRBD2 matching over 7 bases. V was pared by 0 bases and J by 10 bases, with 1 base of the junction left unmatched. This CDR3 has 12 amino acids. In germline, CDR1 is SGDLS, CDR2 YYNGEE. CDR3 nucleotides: TGTGCCAGCAGCGTAGCACTAGCGGAGCAGTTCTTC. Encoded protein: CASSVALAEQFF.